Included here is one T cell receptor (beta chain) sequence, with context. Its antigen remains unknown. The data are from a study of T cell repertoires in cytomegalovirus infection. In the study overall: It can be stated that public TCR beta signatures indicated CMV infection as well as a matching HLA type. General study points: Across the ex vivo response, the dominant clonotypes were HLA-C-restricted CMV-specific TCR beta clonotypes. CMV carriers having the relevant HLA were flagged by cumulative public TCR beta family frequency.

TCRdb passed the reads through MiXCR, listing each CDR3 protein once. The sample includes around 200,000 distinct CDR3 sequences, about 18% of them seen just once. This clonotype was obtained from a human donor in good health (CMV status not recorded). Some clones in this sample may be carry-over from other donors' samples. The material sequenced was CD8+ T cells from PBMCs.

The CDR3, as DNA: TGTGCCAGCAGTCCTCTCGTAGGCTTTGGCTACACCTTC. The encoded protein is CASSPLVGFGYTF. The rearrangement joins TRBV28 to TRBJ1-2; D gene uncertain. Germline V gene data show CDR1 as MDHEN and CDR2 as SYDVKM. CDR3 length equals 13 residues. The V end lost 5 bases, the J end lost 7 bases, and 14 bases lay between the germline ends.